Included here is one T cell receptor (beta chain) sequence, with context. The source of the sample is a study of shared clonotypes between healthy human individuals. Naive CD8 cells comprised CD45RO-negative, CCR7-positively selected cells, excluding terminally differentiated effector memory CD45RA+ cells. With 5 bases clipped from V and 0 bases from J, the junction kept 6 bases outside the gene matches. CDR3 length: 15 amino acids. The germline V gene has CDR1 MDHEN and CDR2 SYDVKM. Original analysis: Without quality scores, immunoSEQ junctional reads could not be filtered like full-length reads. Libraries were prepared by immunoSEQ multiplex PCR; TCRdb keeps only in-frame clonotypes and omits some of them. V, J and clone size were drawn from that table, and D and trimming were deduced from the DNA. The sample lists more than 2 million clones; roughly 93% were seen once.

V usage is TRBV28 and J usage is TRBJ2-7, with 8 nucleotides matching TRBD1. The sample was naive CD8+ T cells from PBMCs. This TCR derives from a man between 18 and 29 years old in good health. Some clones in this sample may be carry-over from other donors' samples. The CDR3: CASSAGTGTSYEQYF. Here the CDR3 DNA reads TGTGCCAGCAGTGCTGGGACAGGAACCTCCTACGAGCAGTACTTC.